This T cell receptor beta chain was profiled in a study of T cell responses to AZD1222 COVID-19 vaccine. For the study at large: Second doses were pooled across both intervals (about 4 or about 12 weeks).

Study-wide results and limits: Spike-specific TCR breadth and depth were elevated following two AZD1222 doses. Seropositive at baseline were only a handful of AZD1222 recipients. Researchers took repertoire samples only after the peak T cell response had come.

Per germline, CDR1 SGHAT and CDR2 FQDESV (reference sequence). The CDR3 consists of 14 residues. Trimming stripped 6 bases from V and 5 bases from J, with 16 bases between. With respect to this clone: Its specificity is unknown.

The repertoire was sequenced with immunoSEQ multiplex PCR; TCRdb's copy has only in-frame clones and lacks some. This table has approximately 76,000 clones, approximately 89% appearing once. This receptor was obtained from an adult in good health. This specimen consisted of peripheral blood, obtained on day 0 of AZD1222 vaccination. The V and J genes are TRBV11-1 and TRBJ1-1; D perhaps matches TRBD1 (5 bases). CDR3 residues: CASSMTVGGTEAFF. For the CDR3, the DNA is TGTGCCAGCAGTATGACGGTTGGGGGGACTGAAGCTTTCTTT.